This is a list of T cell receptor beta chains from one sample in a study of identical twins. TCRdb reprocessed the 5' RACE reads with MiXCR, giving one entry per CDR3 protein. The profile shows about 900,000 distinct CDR3 sequences, 12% of them singletons. Another study also made use of these data, one on yellow fever vaccine responses in identical twins.

Sequencing was carried out using PBMCs. The origin of the receptors is a young woman in good health. The CDR3 runs from the conserved cysteine through the conserved F or W. D genes are given only for firm matches. Clone sizes are given selectively: once, few, many, or a class where the clone is expanded.

abundance,j_gene,d_gene,v_gene,CDR3aa,CDR3nt
many,TRBJ2-2,TRBD1,TRBV10-3,CAISATGQGAGELFF,TGTGCCATCAGTGCAACCGGACAGGGGGCCGGGGAGCTGTTTTTT
NA,TRBJ2-3,TRBD1,TRBV19,CASRETGSETDTQYF,TGTGCCAGTAGGGAGACAGGGTCGGAAACAGATACGCAGTATTTT
NA,TRBJ2-1,NA,TRBV7-9,CASTTLPMAGAGNEQFF,TGTGCCAGCACCACCCTCCCCATGGCGGGGGCGGGGAATGAGCAGTTCTTC
few,TRBJ1-1,TRBD1,TRBV4-1,CASSGSGQGSWATEAFF,TGCGCCAGCAGCGGTAGCGGACAGGGTAGCTGGGCCACTGAAGCTTTCTTT
NA,TRBJ2-5,TRBD2,TRBV2,CASSEGLAGLEETQYF,TGTGCCAGCAGCGAGGGGCTAGCGGGTCTCGAGGAGACCCAGTACTTC
NA,TRBJ2-2,TRBD1,TRBV6-2/TRBV6-3,CASGPGTGSNTGELFF,TGTGCCAGCGGTCCCGGGACAGGTTCGAACACCGGGGAGCTGTTTTTT
NA,TRBJ1-6,NA,TRBV7-9,CASSLASGISYNSPLHF,TGTGCCAGCAGCTTAGCCTCGGGGATATCCTATAATTCACCCCTCCACTTT
NA,TRBJ2-6,NA,TRBV2,CASSEIVPGAISGANVLTF,TGTGCCAGCAGTGAGATTGTGCCAGGGGCCATCTCTGGGGCCAACGTCCTGACTTTC
few,TRBJ2-7,NA,TRBV11-2,CASSQNTGATYEQYF,TGTGCCAGCAGCCAAAACACGGGGGCCACCTACGAGCAGTACTTC
many,TRBJ2-1,TRBD2,TRBV7-2,CASSFTSGSYNEQFF,TGTGCCAGCAGCTTCACTAGCGGCTCCTACAATGAGCAGTTCTTC
few,TRBJ2-3,NA,TRBV13,CASSQGGKDTQYF,TGTGCCAGCAGCCAGGGGGGTAAAGATACGCAGTATTTT
many,TRBJ2-1,TRBD2,TRBV27,CASRLTSGVSYNEQFF,TGTGCCAGCAGGCTAACTAGCGGGGTTTCCTACAATGAGCAGTTCTTC
few,TRBJ1-1,TRBD1,TRBV7-9,CASSSLQGVTEAFF,TGTGCCAGCAGCTCACTGCAGGGGGTCACTGAAGCTTTCTTT
few,TRBJ1-4,NA,TRBV12-3/TRBV12-4,CASSLVPVGNEKLFF,TGTGCCAGCAGTTTAGTCCCCGTGGGCAATGAAAAACTGTTTTTT
few,TRBJ1-2,TRBD1,TRBV20-1,CSAGETGPRGYTF,TGCAGTGCAGGGGAGACAGGGCCCCGCGGCTACACCTTC
few,TRBJ2-1,NA,TRBV2,CASSEALWGEQFF,TGTGCCAGCAGTGAAGCGCTTTGGGGTGAGCAGTTCTTC
NA,TRBJ1-1,NA,TRBV10-1,CASKLDLNTEAFF,TGCGCCAGCAAGTTGGACCTAAACACTGAAGCTTTCTTT
few,TRBJ2-5,TRBD1,TRBV5-1,CASSQIPGGLETQYF,TGCGCCAGCAGCCAAATCCCAGGGGGCTTGGAGACCCAGTACTTC
NA,TRBJ2-2,NA,TRBV3-1,CASSQGGAGTTGELFF,TGTGCCAGCAGCCAAGGTGGGGCAGGGACCACCGGGGAGCTGTTTTTT
many,TRBJ2-1,NA,TRBV7-9,CASSSTTFKAGYNEQFF,TGTGCCAGCAGCTCAACCACCTTTAAGGCCGGCTACAATGAGCAGTTCTTC